Each of the 10 T cell receptor beta chains below was sequenced from the same sample in a study of blood T cell repertoires in COVID-19 (dated by TCRdb to 2018 to 2021). The library was generated by the immunoSEQ multiplex PCR assay. TCRdb re-hosts the immuneACCESS table, in-frame sequences only. Its copies lack some clones; in the studies checked, an unresolved V gene accounts for under half of them, and the cause for the rest is not known. A total of some 270,000 clones appear in this sample, roughly 80% of them only once. The ten largest make up 15% to 18% of the sample. Input material: peripheral blood. Source of these receptors: a person aged 70 to 85 with COVID-19, enrolled during active disease.

The chain carries TRBV11-2 and TRBJ1-6; no definite D call. Trimming stripped 5 bases from V and 0 bases from J, with 8 bases between. The CDR3 consists of 15 residues. Germline CDR1 is SGHAT and CDR2 is FQNNGV. The CDR3 reads CASSPDGSYNSPLHF. CDR3 nucleotide sequence: TGTGCCAGCAGCCCAGATGGCTCCTATAATTCACCCCTCCACTTT.

The chain combines TRBV7-6 with TRBJ2-3, with 12 bases fitting TRBD2. V shed 4 bases, J shed 1 base, and the junction held 6 bases outside the gene matches. The CDR3 runs 17 residues. Per the germline V gene, CDR1 is SGHVS and CDR2 is FNYEAQ. Written as DNA, the CDR3 is TGTGCCAGCAGCTGGCCTAGCGGGGGGGCGGGCACAGATACGCAGTATTTT. It yields the protein CASSWPSGGAGTDTQYF.

The chain carries TRBV12-3 or TRBV12-4 and TRBJ2-7; D is unclear. The CDR3 has 13 amino acids. V lost 3 bases, J lost 2 bases, and 8 bases lay in between. The CDR3 DNA follows: TGTGCCAGCAGTTTGGGCGTAACCTACGAGCAGTACTTC. Encoded protein: CASSLGVTYEQYF.

The chain has TRBV5-4 and TRBJ2-2; D is undetermined. Trimming left V 2 bases short and J 2 bases short, with 10 bases between. Germline lookup yields CDR1 SGHNT and CDR2 YYREEE (reference sequence). The CDR3 loop spans 15 amino acids. CDR3 sequence: CASSFGLKNTGELFF. For the CDR3, the DNA is TGTGCCAGCAGCTTTGGCCTCAAAAACACCGGGGAGCTGTTTTTT. The full variable domain, completed using reference TRBV5-4 and TRBJ2-2, is ETGVTQSPTHLIKTRGQQVTLRCSSQSGHNTVSWYQQALGQGPQFIFQYYREEENGRGNFPPRFSGLQFPNYSSELNVNALELDDSALYLCASSFGLKNTGELFFGEGSRLTVL.

J is TRBJ1-2 and V is TRBV28; no reliable D call. The germline V gene has CDR1 MDHEN and CDR2 SYDVKM. This CDR3 comprises 15 residues. The V end lost 3 bases, the J end lost 6 bases, and 17 bases lay between the germline ends. CDR3 in amino acids: CASSFPPVEAHGYTF. Here the CDR3 DNA reads TGTGCCAGCAGTTTCCCCCCAGTGGAGGCGCATGGCTACACCTTC.

The V gene is TRBV19, the J gene TRBJ2-6; TRBD1 is a possible D gene (5 bases). V lost 4 bases and J 0 bases, leaving 10 bases between the germline ends. This CDR3 contains 16 residues. Germline loops: CDR1 LNHDA, CDR2 SQIVND (reference sequence). CDR3 protein: CASSTGTGSGANVLTF. The CDR3 coding sequence is TGTGCCAGTAGTACCGGAACAGGCTCTGGGGCCAACGTCCTGACTTTC.

The chain joins TRBV4-3 to TRBJ2-1; 12 bases are a match to TRBD2. V shed 4 bases and J 10 bases; nucleotides not matched to a gene: 2. CDR3 length: 13 residues. Germline V lookup: CDR1 LGHNA, CDR2 YSLEER. CDR3 DNA: TGCGCCAGCAGCCTACTAGCGGGGGGCGAGCAGTTCTTC. It is translated as CASSLLAGGEQFF.

In this sample, this clone turned up a few times. The V and J genes are TRBV6-6 and TRBJ2-7; 8 nucleotides align to TRBD1. This CDR3 comprises 14 residues. Germline-derived CDR1 and CDR2 are MNHNY and SVGAGI (reference sequence). Trimming took 6 bases from V and 3 from J; bases not matched to a gene: 7. This CDR3 is CASSSDRVGYEQYF. CDR3 DNA: TGTGCCAGCAGCTCGGACAGGGTAGGCTACGAGCAGTACTTC.

This clone appeared once. The chain is built from TRBV7-3 and TRBJ2-3; 10 nucleotides align to TRBD2. V lost 5 bases to trimming and J lost 4 bases; unmatched junction nucleotides: 6. Germline assignment: CDR1 SGHTA and CDR2 FQGTGA. CDR3 length: 15 amino acids. CDR3 sequence reads: CASSPRAGGPDTQYF. The CDR3 DNA sequence: TGTGCCAGCAGCCCGAGAGCGGGAGGGCCAGATACGCAGTATTTT.

The chain employs TRBV6-5 and TRBJ2-5; D remains unclear. This CDR3 contains 14 residues. Trimming stripped 2 bases from V and 5 bases from J, with 12 bases between. Germline V gene lookup returns CDR1 MNHEY and CDR2 SVGAGI. The CDR3: CASSYRPAEETQYF. In nucleotides, the CDR3 is TGTGCCAGCAGTTACCGCCCTGCTGAGGAGACCCAGTACTTC.